This entry concerns a single T cell receptor (beta chain). TCRdb keeps only in-frame clones here, not all; method: immunoSEQ multiplex PCR. The sample has roughly 420,000 clones, approximately 88% seen once. The CDR3 covers 14 residues. With 5 bases clipped from V and 8 bases from J, the junction kept 5 bases outside the gene matches. CDR1 and CDR2 (germline): SGHTA, FQGNSA. The data were taken from a study of blood T cell repertoires in COVID-19. Looking at the study overall: Nucleic acid was either cDNA or gDNA, and it came from T cells, B-cell-depleted T cells, or PBMCs.

This TCR was sampled from a woman younger than 45 with acute COVID-19. The sequenced sample was PBMCs or T cells enriched from blood (not recorded which). The rearrangement links TRBV7-2 to TRBJ2-1, with TRBD1 identical over 11 bases. In DNA form, the CDR3 reads TGTGCCAGCAGCCTCGGACAGGGGGCCTATGAGCAGTTCTTC. It encodes CASSLGQGAYEQFF.